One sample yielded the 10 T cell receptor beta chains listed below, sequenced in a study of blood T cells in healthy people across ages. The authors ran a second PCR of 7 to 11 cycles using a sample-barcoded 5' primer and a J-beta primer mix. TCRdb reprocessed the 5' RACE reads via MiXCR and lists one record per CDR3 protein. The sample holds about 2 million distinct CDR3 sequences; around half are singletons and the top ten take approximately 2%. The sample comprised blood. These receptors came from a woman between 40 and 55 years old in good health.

CDR3 nucleotides: TGTGCCAGCGATAGCGGGGGTAACAATGAGCAGTTCTTC. It translates to CASDSGGNNEQFF. The chain is built from TRBV12-3 or TRBV12-4 and TRBJ2-1, with TRBD2 matching 9 bases. CDR3 length equals 13 residues. Trimming cost V 8 bases and J 5 bases; bases outside gene matches: 4.

The chain's CDR3 is CASSSMDRSNEKLFF. The CDR3 DNA reads TGTGCCAGCAGTTCCATGGACAGGAGTAATGAAAAACTGTTTTTT. The chain couples TRBV28 to TRBJ1-4, with 7 bases fitting TRBD1. V shed 4 bases and J 4 bases; nucleotides not matched to a gene: 6. Germline V lookup: CDR1 MDHEN, CDR2 SYDVKM. The CDR3 length is 15 residues.

The CDR3 sequence: CASSLAVPEETQYF. For the CDR3, the DNA is TGCGCCAGCAGCTTGGCCGTTCCAGAAGAGACCCAGTACTTC. V and J are TRBV5-1 and TRBJ2-5; D remains unclear. The CDR3 is 14 amino acids. Germline loops: CDR1 SGHRS, CDR2 YFSETQ. V was cut by 0 bases and J by 3 bases, with 9 bases left in between.

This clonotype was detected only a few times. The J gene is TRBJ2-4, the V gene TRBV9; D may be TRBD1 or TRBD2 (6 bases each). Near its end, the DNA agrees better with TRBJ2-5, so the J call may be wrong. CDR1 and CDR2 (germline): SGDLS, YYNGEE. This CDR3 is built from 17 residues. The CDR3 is CASSVEVGMGGSETQYF. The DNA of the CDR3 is TGTGCCAGCAGCGTAGAGGTCGGGATGGGGGGCTCAGAGACCCAGTACTTC.

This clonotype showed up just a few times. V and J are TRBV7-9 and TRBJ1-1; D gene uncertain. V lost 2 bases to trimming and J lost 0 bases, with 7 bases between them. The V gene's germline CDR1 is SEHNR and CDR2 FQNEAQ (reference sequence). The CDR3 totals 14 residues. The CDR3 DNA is TGTGCCAGCAGCTTACACGGTATGAACACTGAAGCTTTCTTT. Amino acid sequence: CASSLHGMNTEAFF.

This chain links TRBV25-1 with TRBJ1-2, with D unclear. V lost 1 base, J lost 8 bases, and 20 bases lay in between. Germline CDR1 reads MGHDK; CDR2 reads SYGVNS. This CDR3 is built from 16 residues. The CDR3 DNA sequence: TGTGCCAGCAGTGAATTTAGGGCAGAGGGTACCAACGGCTACACCTTC. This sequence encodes CASSEFRAEGTNGYTF.

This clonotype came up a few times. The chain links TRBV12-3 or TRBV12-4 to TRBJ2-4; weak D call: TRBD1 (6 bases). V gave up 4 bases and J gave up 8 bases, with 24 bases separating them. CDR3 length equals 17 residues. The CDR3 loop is CASSSQTGLEKGDIQYF. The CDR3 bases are TGTGCCAGCAGTTCTCAGACAGGTTTGGAAAAAGGGGACATTCAGTACTTC.

The CDR3 loop reads CSVAMGLEAQYF. The CDR3 region has the DNA TGCAGCGTTGCGATGGGGTTGGAGGCCCAGTACTTC. This chain uses TRBV29-1 with TRBJ2-5, with D tentatively TRBD2 (5 bases). Germline loops: CDR1 SQVTM, CDR2 ANQGSEA. With 4 bases removed from V and 9 bases from J, the gap between germline ends came to 15 bases. The CDR3 spans 12 residues.

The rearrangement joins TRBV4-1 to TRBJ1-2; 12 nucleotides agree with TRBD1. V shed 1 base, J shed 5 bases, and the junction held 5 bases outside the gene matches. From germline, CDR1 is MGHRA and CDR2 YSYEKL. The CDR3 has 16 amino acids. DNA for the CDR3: TGCGCCAGCAGCCAAGGGGACAGGGGGCTGCTGTATGGCTACACCTTC. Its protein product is CASSQGDRGLLYGYTF.

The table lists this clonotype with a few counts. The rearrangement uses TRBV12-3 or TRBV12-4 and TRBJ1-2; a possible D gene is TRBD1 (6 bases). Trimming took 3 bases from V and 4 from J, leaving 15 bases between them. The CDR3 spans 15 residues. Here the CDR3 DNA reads TGTGCCAGCAGTTTGGCGGGGGGCGGTAGCTATGGCTACACCTTC. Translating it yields CASSLAGGGSYGYTF.